The 3 T cell receptor beta chains below come from one sample, sequenced in a study of PD-1 blockade in classical Hodgkin lymphoma. Described time point: cycle 4 day 1 (C4D1), after six to seven weeks of nivolumab. The patients all showed relapse after autologous stem cell transplantation, while their brentuximab vedotin exposure varied. Isolation of CD4+ T cells from thawed PBMCs was performed by magnetic negative selection. The data were produced by immunoSEQ multiplex PCR, yet TCRdb's version contains in-frame clones alone and is incomplete. The profile shows approximately 28,000 clones, under 80% of them singletons. The sample in question was CD4+ T cells from blood, obtained before the fourth cycle of nivolumab. Source of these receptors: a human donor with classical Hodgkin lymphoma.

This clone was found a few times. The chain carries TRBV7-2 and TRBJ1-2; the D gene is possibly TRBD1 (6 bases). Germline-derived CDR1 and CDR2 are SGHTA and FQGNSA. The V and J ends lost 5 bases and 6 bases respectively, with 13 bases between them. CDR3 length: 13 residues. The CDR3: CASSGTGLDGYTF. The DNA of the CDR3 is TGTGCCAGCAGCGGAACAGGGTTGGATGGCTACACCTTC.

The chain recombines TRBV9 with TRBJ2-1, with 7 bases matching TRBD2. Germline assignment: CDR1 SGDLS and CDR2 YYNGEE. This CDR3 is 16 amino acids long. With 0 bases clipped from V and 8 bases from J, the junction kept 11 bases outside the gene matches. CDR3 coding DNA: TGTGCCAGCAGCGTAGGTGCGGGAGAGGATGGGTATGAGCAGTTCTTC. Protein product: CASSVGAGEDGYEQFF. Full variable domain (rest looked up from reference TRBV9 and TRBJ2-1): DSGVTQTPKHLITATGQRVTLRCSPRSGDLSVYWYQQSLDQGLQFLIQYYNGEERAKGNILERFSAQQFPDLHSELNLSSLELGDSALYFCASSVGAGEDGYEQFFGPGTRLTVL.

The chain is built from TRBV30 and TRBJ1-1; 11 bases line up with TRBD1. The CDR3 consists of 14 residues. CDR1 is GTSNPN and CDR2 is SVGIG in the germline V gene (reference sequence). Trimming took 2 bases from V and 6 from J; bases not matched to a gene: 5. DNA for the CDR3: TGTGCCTGGAGTTCTGCGGGACAGGGGGCTGAAGCTTTCTTT. Translating gives CAWSSAGQGAEAFF.